A single sample is the source of the 3 T cell receptor beta chains below, sequenced in a study of T cell changes during pregnancy in multiple sclerosis. Data came from immunoSEQ multiplex PCR; TCRdb stores just in-frame clones and leaves some out. The sample has around 56,000 clones; 75% to 95% are singletons. The starting material was peripheral blood, obtained in the first trimester of pregnancy. The receptor source for this set is a female donor in good health, enrolled as a control in a pregnancy study.

This rearrangement joins TRBV27 to TRBJ1-1; weak D call: TRBD1 (6 bases). In germline, CDR1 is MNHEY, CDR2 SMNVEV (reference sequence). The CDR3 loop spans 13 amino acids. The CDR3 sequence is CAIRGGPSVAAFF. CDR3 bases: TGTGCTATAAGGGGGGGTCCCAGTGTGGCCGCTTTCTTT.

The rearrangement joins TRBV5-1 to TRBJ2-3; the match to TRBD2 covers 10 bases. Looked up from germline, CDR1 is SGHRS and CDR2 is YFSETQ. Trimming took 2 bases from V and 6 from J; bases not matched to a gene: 6. CDR3 length: 15 amino acids. The CDR3 DNA is TGCGCCAGCAGCTTCAGCGGGGGGGCTAGTGATACGCAGTATTTT. Its protein product is CASSFSGGASDTQYF.

This chain joins TRBV9 and TRBJ2-1, with TRBD1 identical over 7 bases. V was pared by 3 bases and J by 10 bases, with 7 bases of the junction left unmatched. The CDR3 totals 13 residues. Germline CDR1 SGDLS, CDR2 YYNGEE. CDR3 nucleotides: TGTGCCAGCAGCGCTGGACAGGCCAACGAGCAGTTCTTC. It yields the protein CASSAGQANEQFF.